The 30 T cell receptor beta chains reported below all come from one sample, sequenced in a study of blood T cell repertoires in COVID-19 (dated by TCRdb to the early 2020s). Libraries were prepared through the immunoSEQ multiplex PCR assay. The table comes from immuneACCESS by way of TCRdb, which keeps in-frame sequences with V and J called. Part of the clones is missing from these tables; in studies checked, under half for an unresolved V gene and the rest for unknown reasons. The sample table lists approximately 220,000 clones, about 80% of them with a count of one. Around 3.1% of the sample is in the top ten clones. The sample was peripheral blood. All receptors derive from a woman in her twenties or thirties who had recovered from COVID-19.

The chain carries TRBV6-5 and TRBJ1-5, with unresolved D. The CDR3 totals 14 residues. CDR1 and CDR2 from the germline V gene are MNHEY and SVGAGI. V was pared by 8 bases and J by 0 bases, with 11 bases between. CDR3 DNA: TGTGCCAGCGGAGGCGGATATAGCAATCAGCCCCAGCATTTT. Its translation is CASGGGYSNQPQHF.

The chain carries TRBV28 and TRBJ2-7; D might be TRBD2 (5 bases). This CDR3 is 14 amino acids long. Germline CDR1 is MDHEN and CDR2 is SYDVKM. V lost 2 bases and J 2 bases, leaving 10 bases between the germline ends. CDR3 amino acids: CASSLVGETYEQYF. CDR3 in DNA: TGTGCCAGCAGTTTAGTCGGGGAGACCTACGAGCAGTACTTC.

The chain is built from TRBV7-2 and TRBJ2-5; the D gene is possibly TRBD1 (6 bases). The germline V and J ends were trimmed by 4 bases and 6 bases, with 24 bases remaining between them. Germline CDR1 SGHTA, CDR2 FQGNSA. The CDR3 extends over 17 amino acids. CDR3 sequence (DNA): TGTGCCAGCAGCTCCCGGCCGCTAGAGGACAGAATCCAGACCCAGTACTTC. Translating gives CASSSRPLEDRIQTQYF.

The gene calls are TRBV11-2 and TRBJ2-1; 8 bases line up with TRBD2. J lost 7 bases, V lost 5 bases, and 10 bases had no gene match. Germline CDR1 SGHAT, CDR2 FQNNGV. CDR3 size: 15 residues. CDR3 DNA sequence: TGTGCCAGCAGCATAGCGGGACTAATTGGTAATGAGCAGTTCTTC. Amino acid sequence: CASSIAGLIGNEQFF.

The rearrangement joins TRBV18 to TRBJ1-2; a possible D gene is TRBD1 (6 bases). Trimming removed 3 bases at V and 6 bases at J, with 20 bases between. The CDR3 sequence is 16 residues long. CDR1 is KGHSH and CDR2 is LQKENI in the germline V gene. The CDR3 coding sequence is TGTGCCAGCTCACCCATCACTCAGCGCAGGGGCGATGGCTACACCTTC. The encoded protein is CASSPITQRRGDGYTF.

This chain uses TRBV5-1 with TRBJ2-7; D may be TRBD2 (6 bases). The CDR3 contains 16 residues. CDR1 and CDR2 from the germline V gene are SGHRS and YFSETQ. V lost 0 bases to trimming and J lost 4 bases, with 17 bases between them. CDR3 DNA sequence: TGCGCCAGCAGCTTGGCCTTGGGGGGAGGCTCGTACGAGCAGTACTTC. Its translation: CASSLALGGGSYEQYF.

The CDR3 nucleotides are TGTGCCAGCTCACCCGGACTAGCGGGAGGCACCTACGAGCAGTACTTC. Translating it yields CASSPGLAGGTYEQYF. This chain uses TRBV18 with TRBJ2-7, with 14 bases that match TRBD2. This CDR3 is built from 16 residues. Germline trimming cut 3 bases from V and 2 bases from J; bases unmatched to any gene: 3. Germline assignment: CDR1 KGHSH and CDR2 LQKENI.

V and J are TRBV6-2 or TRBV6-3 and TRBJ1-2; 12 bases agree with TRBD1. The V and J ends lost 0 bases and 7 bases, in that order; junction bases with no gene match: 3. The length of the CDR3 is 15 residues. Germline lookup yields CDR1 MNHEY and CDR2 SVGEGT. As DNA, the CDR3 is TGTGCCAGCAGTTACTCTGGGACAGGGGGCCTTGGCTACACCTTC. The encoded protein is CASSYSGTGGLGYTF.

This sequence joins TRBV14 and TRBJ2-7; maybe TRBD2 (6 bases). The V and J ends lost 4 bases and 3 bases respectively, with 19 bases between them. Germline CDR1 and CDR2: SGHDN and FVKESK. This CDR3 is built from 16 residues. The CDR3 reads CASSLTRGGKNYEQYF. The CDR3 DNA reads TGTGCCAGCAGCCTTACCCGTGGCGGGAAGAACTACGAGCAGTACTTC.

Only a few counts were recorded for this clone. This chain connects TRBV19 to TRBJ1-5; D call uncertain. CDR1 is LNHDA and CDR2 is SQIVND in the germline V gene (reference sequence). This CDR3 region has 16 residues. The ends were cut back, 1 base at V and 2 bases at J, with 12 bases in the middle. The CDR3 region has the DNA TGTGCCAGTAGTATAGTGTCAGTTAATGGCAATCAGCCCCAGCATTTT. Protein: CASSIVSVNGNQPQHF.

This chain links TRBV30 with TRBJ1-6; 8 bases line up with TRBD1. The CDR3 sequence is 15 residues long. CDR1 is GTSNPN, CDR2 SVGIG, per germline (reference sequence). With 1 base clipped from V and 6 bases from J, the junction kept 5 bases outside the gene matches. CDR3 coding DNA: TGTGCCTGGAGTGGAACAGGGGGAGTTAATTCACCCCTCCACTTT. Encoded protein: CAWSGTGGVNSPLHF.

The genes are TRBV5-1 and TRBJ2-5; TRBD2 might be the D (6 bases). This CDR3 has 14 residues. Germline V gene lookup returns CDR1 SGHRS and CDR2 YFSETQ. V was trimmed by 5 bases and J by 0 bases, leaving 11 bases between them. CDR3 amino acids: CASRPRDYQETQYF. CDR3 DNA: TGCGCCAGCAGACCCCGGGACTACCAAGAGACCCAGTACTTC.

The rearrangement uses TRBV5-1 and TRBJ1-2; 7 bases line up with TRBD1. Trimming removed 4 bases from V and 0 bases from J; junction bases left unmatched: 6. The CDR3 covers 15 residues. In germline, CDR1 is SGHRS, CDR2 YFSETQ. The CDR3 is CASSGVQGSNYGYTF. The CDR3 bases are TGCGCCAGCAGCGGGGTACAGGGGTCTAACTATGGCTACACCTTC.

This clone is a singleton in its sample. The chain joins TRBV30 to TRBJ2-7, with 7 bases that match TRBD2. From germline, CDR1 is GTSNPN and CDR2 SVGIG (reference sequence). The CDR3 contains 15 residues. CDR3 sequence: CALDVAGESPYEQYF. The CDR3 region has the DNA TGTGCTTTGGATGTGGCGGGAGAATCCCCCTACGAGCAGTACTTC.

The chain joins TRBV7-9 to TRBJ2-5; D gene unclear. V was shortened by 1 base and J by 9 bases, with 15 bases between the two germline ends. The CDR3 runs to 14 residues. Germline CDR1 reads SEHNR; CDR2 reads FQNEAQ (reference sequence). The CDR3 is CASSLVGTSEAQYF. Written as DNA, the CDR3 is TGTGCCAGCAGCTTAGTCGGAACCTCCGAGGCCCAGTACTTC.

J is TRBJ1-6 and V is TRBV24-1; 9 bases align to TRBD1. Germline assignment: CDR1 KGHDR and CDR2 SFDVKD. The length of the CDR3 is 19 residues. The V gene end was trimmed by 5 bases and the J gene end by 0 bases; junction bases not matched to a gene: 10. The DNA of the CDR3 is TGTGCCACCAGTGGTAAACGGGACAGGGAACGCTCCTATAATTCACCCCTCCACTTT. It codes for CATSGKRDRERSYNSPLHF.

There are a few counts of this clone. Additional DNA sequences in this sample encode the identical CDR3. V and J are TRBV28 and TRBJ2-7; tentative D call: TRBD1 (6 bases). Germline CDR1 is MDHEN and CDR2 is SYDVKM. The V gene lost 6 bases and the J gene lost 1 base, with 10 bases spanning the gap. The CDR3 extends over 13 amino acids. The CDR3: CASRSQGSYEQYF. As DNA, the CDR3 is TGTGCCAGCAGATCGCAGGGGTCCTACGAGCAGTACTTC.

CDR3 region: CAWSQWGGAHEAFF. The DNA of the CDR3 is TGTGCCTGGAGTCAATGGGGCGGGGCCCATGAAGCTTTCTTT. The genes are TRBV30 and TRBJ1-1, with TRBD1 as a possible D gene (5 bases). The CDR3 has 14 amino acids. Trimming shortened V by 2 bases and J by 7 bases, and 17 bases separated the two germline ends. CDR1 is GTSNPN and CDR2 is SVGIG in the germline V gene (reference sequence).

The chain recombines TRBV5-1 with TRBJ1-2, with D tentatively TRBD1 (5 bases). The germline V gene has CDR1 SGHRS and CDR2 YFSETQ. V dropped 2 bases and J dropped 7 bases, with 15 bases sitting between them. The CDR3 is 14 residues long. CDR3 DNA: TGCGCCAGCAGCTTAAGAACCATCCAGGGTGGCTACACCTTC. It yields the protein CASSLRTIQGGYTF. The full variable domain, its missing parts supplied by reference TRBV5-1 and TRBJ1-2, is KAGVTQTPRYLIKTRGQQVTLSCSPISGHRSVSWYQQTPGQGLQFLFEYFSETQRNKGNFPGRFSGRQFSNSRSEMNVSTLELGDSALYLCASSLRTIQGGYTFGSGTRLTVV.

The CDR3 nucleotides are TGTGCCAGCAGTGCCCTGGCTAGCGGGAGTTACGAGCAGTACTTC. Translation: CASSALASGSYEQYF. This rearrangement joins TRBV7-9 to TRBJ2-7; 10 bases align to TRBD2. J lost 4 bases, V lost 6 bases, and 9 bases had no gene match. CDR3 length: 15 amino acids. Germline-derived CDR1 and CDR2 are SEHNR and FQNEAQ (reference sequence).

This chain joins TRBV29-1 and TRBJ1-1; 8 nucleotides align to TRBD1. The CDR3 consists of 14 residues. The trim removed 6 bases at V and 2 bases at J, leaving 8 bases unmatched. From germline, CDR1 is SQVTM and CDR2 ANQGSEA. In DNA form, the CDR3 reads TGCAGCGTAAGTGACAGGGGCCCTAACACTGAAGCTTTCTTT. Protein sequence: CSVSDRGPNTEAFF.

This clone was found once. The chain joins TRBV6-5 to TRBJ2-5; the D gene is possibly TRBD2 (6 bases). The CDR3 covers 13 residues. The V end was cut by 11 bases, the J end by 1 base, with 14 bases between. The germline V gene has CDR1 MNHEY and CDR2 SVGAGI. CDR3 loop: CASRPGVQETQYF. DNA of the CDR3: TGTGCCTCACGGCCGGGAGTCCAAGAGACCCAGTACTTC.

The rearrangement uses TRBV3-1 (or the pseudogene TRBV3-2) and TRBJ2-2, with 7 bases that match TRBD1. CDR1 is LGHDT, CDR2 YNNKEL, per germline (reference sequence). This CDR3 spans 14 amino acids. The J segment lost 8 bases and the V segment lost 5 bases, leaving 8 bases of the junction unmatched. CDR3 protein: CASSSTGSGGELFF. Written as DNA, the CDR3 is TGTGCCAGCAGCTCGACAGGGTCGGGTGGGGAGCTGTTTTTT.

This clone has more than one count but fewer than ten. This same CDR3 is encoded by further DNA sequences in the sample. The chain uses TRBV27 and TRBJ2-7, with 9 bases that match TRBD1. This CDR3 has 16 residues. CDR1 is MNHEY, CDR2 SMNVEV, per germline (reference sequence). The junction had 8 bases not matched to a gene; V was cut back by 4 bases and J by 1 base. In nucleotides, the CDR3 is TGTGCCAGCAGTTCTCTGCTAGGACAGGGGTCCTACGAGCAGTACTTC. It yields the protein CASSSLLGQGSYEQYF.

This sequence joins TRBV4-1 and TRBJ2-2; D is unresolved. V shed 0 bases and J shed 4 bases, with 9 bases lying between them. This CDR3 is 15 amino acids long. The V gene's germline CDR1 is MGHRA and CDR2 YSYEKL. CDR3 sequence reads: CASSQDDITTGELFF. DNA for the CDR3: TGCGCCAGCAGCCAAGACGACATAACCACCGGGGAGCTGTTTTTT.

The chain combines TRBV30 with TRBJ1-5; a weak D match, TRBD1 (5 bases). V lost 0 bases to trimming and J lost 4 bases, with 10 bases between them. CDR1 and CDR2 from the germline V gene are GTSNPN and SVGIG (reference sequence). The CDR3 is 14 amino acids. Written as DNA, the CDR3 is TGTGCCTGGAGTGTAAAACAGGAGAATCAGCCCCAGCATTTT. Protein sequence: CAWSVKQENQPQHF.

The chain employs TRBV11-2 and TRBJ2-3; D is undetermined. The V and J ends lost 5 bases and 6 bases respectively, with 9 bases between them. This CDR3 has 12 residues. Germline V gene sequence: CDR1 SGHAT, CDR2 FQNNGV. The CDR3 loop reads CASSASIDTQYF. The CDR3 DNA reads as TGTGCCAGCAGCGCTAGTATTGATACGCAGTATTTT. The full variable domain, its missing parts supplied by reference TRBV11-2 and TRBJ2-3, is EAGVAQSPRYKIIEKRQSVAFWCNPISGHATLYWYQQILGQGPKLLIQFQNNGVVDDSQLPKDRFSAERLKGVDSTLKIQPAKLEDSAVYLCASSASIDTQYFGPGTRLTVL.

This sequence joins TRBV19 and TRBJ2-6; 7 nucleotides match TRBD2. Germline-derived CDR1 and CDR2 are LNHDA and SQIVND (reference sequence). V gave up 6 bases and J gave up 3 bases; unmatched junction bases: 17. The CDR3 has 19 residues. In DNA form, the CDR3 reads TGTGCCAGTAGCCATCCCGGTCTCGCGGGGGTAGGTGGGGCCAACGTCCTGACTTTC. Amino acids: CASSHPGLAGVGGANVLTF.

This rearrangement joins TRBV6-6 to TRBJ2-1, with D perhaps matching TRBD2 (6 bases). CDR1 is MNHNY, CDR2 SVGAGI, per germline (reference sequence). This CDR3 comprises 14 residues. V was pared by 8 bases and J by 3 bases, with 14 bases between. The CDR3 bases are TGTGCCAGCTCCCCGGGAGTCTTCTACAATGAGCAGTTCTTC. It yields the protein CASSPGVFYNEQFF.

The V gene is TRBV7-9, the J gene TRBJ2-2, with D unresolved. The V gene lost 6 bases and the J gene lost 0 bases, with 8 bases spanning the gap. Germline V gene lookup returns CDR1 SEHNR and CDR2 FQNEAQ (reference sequence). The CDR3 is 14 residues long. In DNA form, the CDR3 reads TGTGCCAGCAGTTTTAACACGAACACCGGGGAGCTGTTTTTT. Translating gives CASSFNTNTGELFF.